The sequence of this T cell receptor beta chain was determined in a study of T cell responses to AZD1222 COVID-19 vaccine. From germline, CDR1 is KGHSH and CDR2 LQKENI. There are 12 residues in the CDR3. V lost 5 bases, J lost 2 bases, and 6 bases lay in between. Here immunoSEQ multiplex PCR was the method, and the copy in TCRdb shows in-frame clones only, minus some. Of tens of thousands of clones listed, 89% are singletons. The TCR sequence derives from an adult in good health. The chain links TRBV18 to TRBJ1-1; D not resolved. The sequencing used peripheral blood, collected on day 0 of AZD1222 vaccination. CDR3 sequence reads: CASSTENTEAFF. CDR3 nucleotides: TGTGCCAGCTCAACAGAAAACACTGAAGCTTTCTTT.